One sample yielded the 19 T cell receptor beta chains listed below, sequenced in a study of PD-1 blockade in mismatch repair-deficient tumors. TCRdb keeps only in-frame clones here, not all; method: immunoSEQ multiplex PCR. The data show approximately 130,000 clones, with roughly 86% seen just once and 13% held by the top ten. The sequences come from peripheral blood, collected 44 weeks after starting pembrolizumab. All receptors come from an adult with mismatch repair-deficient cancer.

The gene calls are TRBV25-1 and TRBJ2-7, with D possibly being TRBD2 (6 bases). This CDR3 contains 14 residues. The ends were cut back, 3 bases at V and 3 bases at J, with 12 bases in the middle. From germline, CDR1 is MGHDK and CDR2 SYGVNS. The CDR3 DNA reads as TGTGCCAGCAGTGAGTCGGGAGAGGTCTACGAGCAGTACTTC. Its protein is CASSESGEVYEQYF.

This clone appeared a single time. V and J are TRBV6-5 and TRBJ2-5; 13 bases match TRBD2. J gave up 5 bases and V 7 bases, and 7 bases lay outside the gene matches. Germline V gene lookup returns CDR1 MNHEY and CDR2 SVGAGI. The CDR3 is 15 amino acids. This chain's CDR3 is CASKWGLAGSETQYF. CDR3 nucleotides: TGTGCCAGCAAGTGGGGACTAGCGGGAAGCGAGACCCAGTACTTC.

The chain is built from TRBV4-1 and TRBJ2-7; TRBD1 is a possible D gene (5 bases). Germline loops: CDR1 MGHRA, CDR2 YSYEKL. Trimming stripped 0 bases from V and 2 bases from J, with 14 bases between. The CDR3 has 16 amino acids. The CDR3 DNA reads TGCGCCAGCAGCCAAGAATCAGTGGACATGACCTACGAGCAGTACTTC. Its protein is CASSQESVDMTYEQYF.

V gene TRBV7-9 combines with J gene TRBJ2-1; TRBD2 is a possible D gene (6 bases). Trimming removed 8 bases at V and 8 bases at J, with 19 bases between. CDR1 and CDR2 (germline): SEHNR, FQNEAQ (reference sequence). The CDR3 is made up of 14 amino acids. The CDR3: CASAPGGKGHEQFF. The CDR3 DNA follows: TGTGCCAGCGCCCCTGGCGGGAAGGGCCATGAGCAGTTCTTC.

The chain joins TRBV6-5 to TRBJ2-2; possible D gene TRBD1, 5 bases. CDR3 size: 14 residues. Trimming stripped 8 bases from V and 0 bases from J, with 10 bases between. CDR1 and CDR2 from the germline V gene are MNHEY and SVGAGI. The CDR3 spells CASDDSTNTGELFF. The DNA of the CDR3 is TGTGCCAGCGACGACAGTACGAACACCGGGGAGCTGTTTTTT.

This clone has more than one count but fewer than ten. The chain couples TRBV4-1 to TRBJ2-2; 8 positions agree with TRBD2. Trimming took 1 base from V and 1 from J; bases not matched to a gene: 5. Per the germline V gene, CDR1 is MGHRA and CDR2 is YSYEKL. The CDR3 loop spans 17 amino acids. The CDR3 region is CASSQGGGTRNTGELFF. The CDR3 nucleotides are TGCGCCAGCAGCCAAGGAGGGGGGACTAGGAACACCGGGGAGCTGTTTTTT.

The chain combines TRBV30 with TRBJ2-7, with a weak D call TRBD2 (5 bases). Trimming left V 5 bases short and J 0 bases short, with 11 bases between. CDR3 length: 13 residues. Germline-derived CDR1 and CDR2 are GTSNPN and SVGIG (reference sequence). The CDR3 reads CAWAAETSYEQYF. CDR3 bases: TGTGCCTGGGCAGCGGAGACCTCCTACGAGCAGTACTTC.

The chain uses TRBV30 and TRBJ2-1; 8 bases align to TRBD2. This CDR3 contains 16 residues. Trimming at V came to 8 bases and at J to 6 bases, leaving 18 bases not matched to a gene. CDR1 and CDR2 (germline): GTSNPN, SVGIG (reference sequence). The CDR3 coding sequence is TGTGCCGCCACGAAGGGCGTAGCGGGACCGACCAATGAGCAGTTCTTC. The encoded protein is CAATKGVAGPTNEQFF.

The rearrangement links TRBV30 to TRBJ2-5; a possible D gene is TRBD1 (6 bases). Trimming stripped 1 base from V and 2 bases from J, with 11 bases between. The length of the CDR3 is 14 residues. Germline values: CDR1 GTSNPN, CDR2 SVGIG (reference sequence). In DNA, the CDR3 is TGTGCCTGGAGTGGGGGGCCTGGGCAAGAGACCCAGTACTTC. Its protein product is CAWSGGPGQETQYF.

The J gene is TRBJ2-1, the V gene TRBV6-6; 8 positions match TRBD1. The CDR3 extends over 16 amino acids. J lost 0 bases, V lost 4 bases, and 5 bases had no gene match. CDR1 and CDR2 (germline): MNHNY, SVGAGI (reference sequence). CDR3 coding DNA: TGTGCCAGCAGTTCTGGACAGGGAGGCTCCTACAATGAGCAGTTCTTC. Translating gives CASSSGQGGSYNEQFF.

The chain employs TRBV15 and TRBJ2-4; a possible D gene is TRBD1 (7 bases). V was shortened by 0 bases and J by 9 bases, with 15 bases between the two germline ends. The CDR3 spans 15 residues. Germline V gives CDR1 LNHNV, CDR2 YYDKDF (reference sequence). The CDR3 reads CATSRDKAGGRIQYF. Written as DNA, the CDR3 is TGTGCCACCAGCAGAGATAAGGCAGGGGGGCGCATTCAGTACTTC.

The sample holds a few counts of this clone. V and J are TRBV11-3 and TRBJ2-5; TRBD2 matches 10 bases. This CDR3 has 15 residues. V shed 5 bases, J shed 5 bases, and the junction held 8 bases outside the gene matches. Germline-derived CDR1 and CDR2 are SGHNT and YENEEA. CDR3 loop: CASSQRGLASETQYF. In nucleotides, the CDR3 is TGTGCCAGCAGCCAAAGGGGACTAGCGAGCGAGACCCAGTACTTC.

This chain links TRBV7-9 with TRBJ2-1; 7 nucleotides align to TRBD2. CDR1 is SEHNR and CDR2 is FQNEAQ in the germline V gene (reference sequence). The CDR3 has 12 residues. Germline trimming cut 5 bases from V and 8 bases from J; bases unmatched to any gene: 3. The CDR3 DNA reads as TGTGCCAGCAGCCTGCTAGCGGATGAGCAGTTCTTC. Protein sequence: CASSLLADEQFF.

V gene TRBV19 combines with J gene TRBJ1-5; tentatively, D is TRBD1 (5 bases). Germline V lookup: CDR1 LNHDA, CDR2 SQIVND (reference sequence). CDR3 size: 13 residues. Deletions cut 0 bases from V and 5 bases from J, with 5 bases between. In nucleotides, the CDR3 is TGTGCCAGTAGTATAGAAGGGGATCAGCCCCAGCATTTT. It specifies CASSIEGDQPQHF.

The genes are TRBV5-5 and TRBJ1-4, with D tentatively TRBD1 (5 bases). Germline CDR1 reads SGHKS; CDR2 reads YYEKEE (reference sequence). Between the trimmed V and J ends, which lost 4 bases and 5 bases, there was a span of 12 bases. The CDR3 totals 14 residues. The CDR3 sequence is CASSVYGGNEKLFF. DNA for the CDR3: TGTGCCAGCAGCGTGTATGGGGGGAATGAAAAACTGTTTTTT.

This chain joins TRBV25-1 and TRBJ2-5; 7 nucleotides agree with TRBD1. The junction had 11 bases not matched to a gene; V was cut back by 2 bases and J by 2 bases. Germline values: CDR1 MGHDK, CDR2 SYGVNS. This CDR3 contains 17 residues. The CDR3 sequence is CASSEISRQGGQETQYF. CDR3 nucleotide sequence: TGTGCCAGCAGTGAAATATCGAGACAGGGTGGGCAAGAGACCCAGTACTTC.

This clone was recorded once. The chain has TRBV5-1 and TRBJ2-7; weak D call: TRBD2 (6 bases). Germline CDR1 reads SGHRS; CDR2 reads YFSETQ. Trimming shortened V by 0 bases and J by 3 bases, and 13 bases separated the two germline ends. This CDR3 is built from 15 residues. CDR3 amino acids: CASSLAPSVYYEQYF. CDR3 sequence (DNA): TGCGCCAGCAGCTTGGCCCCTAGCGTGTACTACGAGCAGTACTTC. The full variable domain, with the rest looked up from reference TRBV5-1 and TRBJ2-7, is KAGVTQTPRYLIKTRGQQVTLSCSPISGHRSVSWYQQTPGQGLQFLFEYFSETQRNKGNFPGRFSGRQFSNSRSEMNVSTLELGDSALYLCASSLAPSVYYEQYFGPGTRLTVT.

V gene TRBV11-2 combines with J gene TRBJ2-7; tentatively, D is TRBD2 (7 bases). Germline V gene lookup returns CDR1 SGHAT and CDR2 FQNNGV. Trimming took off 5 bases at V and 3 bases at J, with 17 bases between the two ends. The CDR3 is 15 amino acids. DNA of the CDR3: TGTGCCAGCAGCCCGGAGGGAGGGGGGAGCTACGAGCAGTACTTC. Its translation: CASSPEGGGSYEQYF.

This clone was seen only once. CDR3 protein: CASSYRAAGGYSKQFF. Written as DNA, the CDR3 is TGTGCCAGCAGTTACCGTGCGGCAGGGGGGTATAGTAAGCAGTTCTTC. The chain employs TRBV6-5 and TRBJ2-1; perhaps TRBD1 as D (7 bases). Per the germline V gene, CDR1 is MNHEY and CDR2 is SVGAGI. Between the trimmed V and J ends, which lost 2 bases and 11 bases, there was a span of 22 bases. This CDR3 is 16 amino acids long.